Listed below are T cell receptor beta chains from one sample, sequenced in a study of T cells in localized non-small cell lung cancer. Sequencing was performed with immunoSEQ multiplex PCR; in TCRdb, only in-frame clones are kept and a portion is missing. The repertoire holds roughly 72,000 clones, with about 90% as singletons. Source: peripheral blood, taken before any cancer treatment. Receptors were obtained from a male donor aged 60 or over with stage III squamous cell lung carcinoma. CDR3s leave out the opening cysteine and the closing phenylalanine or tryptophan.

TRBJ2-5,11,TRBV5-1,ASGGGFQETQY
TRBJ1-2,13,TRBV4-3,ASSQGPGQAYGYT
TRBJ2-5,14,TRBV5-1,ASSLVLAGLQETQY
TRBJ2-3,10,TRBV6-5,ASSRGADTQY
TRBJ2-5,12,TRBV18,ASSRSRDPGTQY
TRBJ2-7,12,TRBV2,ASRETTGVYEQY
TRBJ2-2,13,TRBV7-2,ASSLSGGDTGELF
TRBJ1-5,12,TRBV10-2,ASSEYGFNQPQH
TRBJ2-2,14,TRBV4-2,ASSARVAANTGELF
TRBJ1-2,13,TRBV5-4,ASSFGEQRDYGYT
TRBJ2-1,14,TRBV27,ASSLLGLADYNEQF
TRBJ2-5,14,TRBV30,AWSVIPGGLGETQY
TRBJ1-6,9,TRBV27,ASSVYSPLH
TRBJ1-5,12,TRBV10-3,AISEKAGDQPQH
TRBJ2-1,12,TRBV19,ASSISRGGNEQF
TRBJ2-7,9,TRBV6-5,ASSTSYEQY
TRBJ1-2,14,TRBV28,ASSLAQGTANYGYT
TRBJ1-2,12,TRBV6-1,ASSERPASYGYT
TRBJ2-3,14,TRBV4-1,ASSLTRGGYPDTQY
TRBJ1-5,13,TRBV19,ASSVLGTSGQPQH
TRBJ1-2,12,TRBV5-1,ASSLGQSLGGYT
TRBJ2-5,12,TRBV11-2,ASSPGTVLETQY
TRBJ1-2,12,TRBV6-5,ASSRGQGVYGYT
TRBJ2-5,13,TRBV7-2,ASSLFRGGRETQY
TRBJ2-7,13,TRBV15,ATSREVGQSYEQY
TRBJ2-3,13,TRBV29-1,SAAARAPSASTQY
TRBJ1-3,13,TRBV6-1,ASSRDNEGGNTIY
TRBJ1-1,12,TRBV7-9,ASSPAQGNTEAF
TRBJ1-2,14,TRBV28,ASSLTLGTASYGYT
TRBJ2-3,14,TRBV7-2,ASRPGGRGRTDTQY
TRBJ1-2,11,TRBV7-9,ASSLAQEYGYT
TRBJ2-6,15,TRBV4-2,ASSQDRRLSGANVLT
TRBJ2-3,10,TRBV7-2,ASRRPWDTQY
TRBJ1-5,13,TRBV27,ASSGDRGPNQPQH
TRBJ1-1,11,TRBV5-5,ASSFGQNTEAF
TRBJ1-1,13,TRBV6-1,ASSSTGHQNTEAF
TRBJ1-5,13,TRBV15,ATSRLQGLIGTQH
TRBJ1-2,10,TRBV19,ATNRKEDGYT
TRBJ2-2,12,TRBV7-3,ASSRGGVTGELF
TRBJ1-5,13,TRBV5-1,ASSWGTDSNQPQH
TRBJ1-2,13,TRBV18,ASSPLDRAGYGYT
TRBJ2-7,14,TRBV7-2,ASSLGLAGRSYEQY
TRBJ1-1,16,TRBV5-1,ASSLNTQGMGMNTEAF
TRBJ1-6,12,TRBV6-6,ASSYSGSNSPLH
TRBJ2-2,14,TRBV19,ASRRQGASGTGELF
TRBJ2-3,12,TRBV15,ATSRGGYSDTQY
TRBJ1-6,10,TRBV27,ASSLLNSPLH
TRBJ1-5,15,TRBV27,ASSQTGVRDSNQPQH
TRBJ2-5,11,TRBV7-9,ASSLGRKETQY
TRBJ1-1,10,TRBV7-9,ASSLGGFEAF
TRBJ2-1,14,TRBV18,ASSPSGQGSGGEQF
TRBJ1-2,13,TRBV5-6,ASRVTNSRTYGYT
TRBJ1-4,18,TRBV4-1,ASSQEVGQGVFSTNEKLF